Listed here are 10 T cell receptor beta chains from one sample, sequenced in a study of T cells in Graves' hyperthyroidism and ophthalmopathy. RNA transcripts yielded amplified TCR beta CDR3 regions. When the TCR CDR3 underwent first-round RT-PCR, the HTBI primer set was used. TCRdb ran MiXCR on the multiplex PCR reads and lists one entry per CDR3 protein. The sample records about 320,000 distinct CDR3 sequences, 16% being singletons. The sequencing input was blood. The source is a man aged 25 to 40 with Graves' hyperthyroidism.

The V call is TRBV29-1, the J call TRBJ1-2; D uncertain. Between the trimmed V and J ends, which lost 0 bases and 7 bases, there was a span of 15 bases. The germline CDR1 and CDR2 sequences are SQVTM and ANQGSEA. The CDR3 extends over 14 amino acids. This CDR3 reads CSVEDGFRKGGYTF. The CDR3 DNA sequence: TGCAGCGTTGAAGATGGGTTCCGAAAAGGTGGCTACACCTTC.

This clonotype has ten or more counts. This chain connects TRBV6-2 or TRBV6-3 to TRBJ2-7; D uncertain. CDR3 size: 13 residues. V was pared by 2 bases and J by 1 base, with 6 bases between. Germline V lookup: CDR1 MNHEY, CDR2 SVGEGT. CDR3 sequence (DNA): TGTGCCAGCAGTTACGACTTTTCCTACGAGCAGTACTTC. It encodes CASSYDFSYEQYF.

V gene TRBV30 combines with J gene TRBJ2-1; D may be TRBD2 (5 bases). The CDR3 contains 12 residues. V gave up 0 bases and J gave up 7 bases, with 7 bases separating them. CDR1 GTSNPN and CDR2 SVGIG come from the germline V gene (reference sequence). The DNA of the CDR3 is TGTGCCTGGAGTGTAACGGGGAATGAGCAGTTCTTC. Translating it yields CAWSVTGNEQFF. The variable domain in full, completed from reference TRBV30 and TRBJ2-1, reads SQTIHQWPATLVQPVGSPLSLECTVEGTSNPNLYWYRQAAGRGLQLLFYSVGIGQISSEVPQNLSASRPQDRQFILSSKKLLLSDSGFYLCAWSVTGNEQFFGPGTRLTVL.

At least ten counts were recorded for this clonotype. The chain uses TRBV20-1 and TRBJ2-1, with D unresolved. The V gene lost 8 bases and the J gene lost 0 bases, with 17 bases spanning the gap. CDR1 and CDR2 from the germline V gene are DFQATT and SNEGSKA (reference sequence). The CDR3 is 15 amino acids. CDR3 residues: CSPFLAVLSYNEQFF. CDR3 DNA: TGCAGTCCATTTCTTGCGGTACTCTCCTACAATGAGCAGTTCTTC.

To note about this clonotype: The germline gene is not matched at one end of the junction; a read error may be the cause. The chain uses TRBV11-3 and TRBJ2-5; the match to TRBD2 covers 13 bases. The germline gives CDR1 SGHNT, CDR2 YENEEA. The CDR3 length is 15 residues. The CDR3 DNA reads TGTGCCAGCAGCCCCGGGACTAGCGGGAATGGGGCCAGTAACTTC. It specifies CASSPGTSGNGASNF.

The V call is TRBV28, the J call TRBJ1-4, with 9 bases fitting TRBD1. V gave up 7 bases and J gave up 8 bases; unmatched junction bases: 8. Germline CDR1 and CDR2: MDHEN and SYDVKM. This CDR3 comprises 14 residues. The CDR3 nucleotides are TGTGCCAGCACCTCCGGGACAGGGATCGAAAAACTGTTTTTT. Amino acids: CASTSGTGIEKLFF.

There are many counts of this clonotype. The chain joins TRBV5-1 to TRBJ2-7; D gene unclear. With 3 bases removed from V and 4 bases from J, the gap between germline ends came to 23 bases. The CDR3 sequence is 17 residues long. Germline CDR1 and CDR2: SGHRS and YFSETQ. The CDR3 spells CASSSHSQLDRRYEQYF. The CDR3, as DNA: TGCGCCAGCAGCTCCCACTCCCAGCTAGACCGGCGGTACGAGCAGTACTTC.

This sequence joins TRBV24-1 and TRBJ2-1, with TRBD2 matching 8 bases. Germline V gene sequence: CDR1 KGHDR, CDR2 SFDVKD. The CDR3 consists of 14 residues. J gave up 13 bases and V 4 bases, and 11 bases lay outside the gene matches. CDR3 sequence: CATSELKRAGVQFF. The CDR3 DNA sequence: TGTGCCACCAGTGAGCTCAAACGAGCGGGAGTACAGTTCTTC.

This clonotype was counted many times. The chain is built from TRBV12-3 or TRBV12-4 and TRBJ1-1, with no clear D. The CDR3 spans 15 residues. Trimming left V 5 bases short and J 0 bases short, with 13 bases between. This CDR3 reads CASSPSQSMNTEAFF. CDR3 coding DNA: TGTGCCAGCAGTCCGTCTCAGTCTATGAACACTGAAGCTTTCTTT.

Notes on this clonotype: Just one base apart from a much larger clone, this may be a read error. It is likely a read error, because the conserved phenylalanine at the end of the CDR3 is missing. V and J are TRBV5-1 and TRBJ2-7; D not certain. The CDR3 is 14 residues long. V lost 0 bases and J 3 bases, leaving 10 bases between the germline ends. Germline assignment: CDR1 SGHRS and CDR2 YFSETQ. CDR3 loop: CASSLVGVNYEQYL. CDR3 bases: TGCGCCAGCAGCTTGGTAGGCGTCAACTACGAGCAGTACTTG.